The 9 T cell receptor beta chains below come from one sample, sequenced in a study of CD8+CD57+ T cells in acquired aplastic anemia. TCR beta VDJ and CDR3 were profiled, and genomic DNA was the template. In TCRdb, the reads were re-called with MiXCR into one record per CDR3 protein. The sample contains around 400,000 distinct CDR3 sequences, just under 70% of which appear only once. Material: sorted CD4+, CD8+, or CD8+CD57+ T cells (not recorded which) from PBMCs. These receptor sequences come from a human donor in good health, serving as a control.

This chain links TRBV20-1 with TRBJ2-3, with D possibly being TRBD2 (5 bases). This CDR3 is 15 amino acids long. V lost 3 bases and J lost 4, with 17 bases in between. Germline V gene lookup returns CDR1 DFQATT and CDR2 SNEGSKA (reference sequence). CDR3 protein: CSASPGAGSADTQYF. In nucleotides, the CDR3 is TGCAGTGCTAGCCCTGGCGCGGGTAGTGCAGATACGCAGTATTTT.

With respect to this clonotype: The junction departs from germline at one end; a sequencing error may be responsible. J is TRBJ1-6 and V is TRBV15; D possibly corresponds to TRBD1 (5 bases). Germline V gene sequence: CDR1 LNHNV, CDR2 YYDKDF (reference sequence). This CDR3 has 11 residues. The CDR3 nucleotides are TGTGCCACCAGCAGACGGCCAGGGCGAAACTTT. This translates into CATSRRPGRNF.

The chain combines TRBV20-1 with TRBJ2-5; unclear D gene. The CDR3 sequence is 13 residues long. V was cut by 5 bases and J by 5 bases, with 15 bases left in between. The germline V gene encodes CDR1 DFQATT and CDR2 SNEGSKA (reference sequence). The CDR3 region is CSAGRTGLETQYF. CDR3 coding DNA: TGCAGTGCTGGGCGGACGGGCTTGGAGACCCAGTACTTC.

Only a few counts were recorded for this clonotype. The chain joins TRBV25-1 to TRBJ1-1; D is perhaps TRBD1 (5 bases). V was shortened by 7 bases and J by 0 bases, with 12 bases between the two germline ends. CDR1 is MGHDK and CDR2 is SYGVNS in the germline V gene. The CDR3 spans 14 residues. The CDR3 reads CASKKEGMNTEAFF. In nucleotides, the CDR3 is TGTGCCAGCAAGAAGGAGGGGATGAACACTGAAGCTTTCTTT.

CDR3 sequence: CASRRQGTSTDTQYF. CDR3 nucleotides: TGTGCCAGCAGGCGACAGGGTACTAGCACAGATACGCAGTATTTT. The chain uses TRBV12-3 or TRBV12-4 and TRBJ2-3; 7 nucleotides line up with TRBD1. V was clipped by 6 bases and J by 0 bases; unmatched bases: 6. The CDR3 length is 15 residues.

Turning to this clonotype: The junction shows a germline mismatch at one end, possibly a read error. The chain is built from TRBV7-9 and TRBJ2-7, with 10 bases lining up with TRBD2. Germline CDR1 is SEHNR and CDR2 is FQNEAQ (reference sequence). This CDR3 has 15 amino acids. The CDR3 DNA sequence: TGTGCCAGCAGTAGGAGGACTAGCGGACCCTTCGAGCCGTACTTC. Amino acids: CASSRRTSGPFEPYF. The entire variable domain, with the rest obtained from reference TRBV7-9 and TRBJ2-7, is as follows: DTGVSQNPRHKITKRGQNVTFRCDPISEHNRLYWYRQTLGQGPEFLTYFQNEAQLEKSRLLSDRFSAERPKGSFSTLEIQRTEQGDSAMYLCASSRRTSGPFEPYFGPGTRLTVT.

Ten or more counts support this clonotype. The rearrangement joins TRBV12-3 or TRBV12-4 to TRBJ2-3; weak D call: TRBD1 (5 bases). The CDR3 spans 11 residues. Trimming removed 6 bases from V and 5 bases from J, with 6 bases in between. CDR3 amino acids: CASSQGDTQYF. The CDR3 nucleotides are TGTGCCAGCAGCCAGGGAGATACGCAGTATTTT.

The chain joins TRBV11-2 to TRBJ2-3; TRBD1 matches 8 bases. With V trimmed by 5 bases and J by 6 bases, 7 bases remained unmatched. CDR1 and CDR2 from the germline V gene are SGHAT and FQNNGV. This CDR3 is built from 14 residues. The CDR3, as DNA: TGTGCCAGCAGCGTCCCAGGGGGCTCGGATACGCAGTATTTT. The encoded protein is CASSVPGGSDTQYF.

CDR3 DNA sequence: TGTGCCAGCAGCGCCCTCGGGGCATTCCCTGGAGGACACTTTTTT. Its protein product is CASSALGAFPGGHFF. J is TRBJ1-4 and V is TRBV7-6; possibly TRBD1 for D (5 bases). V lost 5 bases and J 17 bases, leaving 27 bases between the germline ends. Germline CDR1 and CDR2: SGHVS and FNYEAQ. CDR3 length: 15 amino acids.